This T cell receptor (beta chain) stems from a study of blood T cell repertoires in COVID-19. CDR1 and CDR2 from the germline V gene are SGHRS and YFSETQ. CDR3 length: 14 residues. V lost 4 bases to trimming and J lost 6 bases; unmatched junction nucleotides: 8. Original analysis: Scientists estimated how many nucleated cells there were by amplifying reference gene primers. Sequencing was performed with immunoSEQ multiplex PCR; in TCRdb, only in-frame clones are kept and a portion is missing. The V and J calls and clone size were taken over from that table, and D and trimming were inferred from the DNA. The data show roughly 300,000 clones, with about 90% seen just once and roughly 1.9% held by the top ten.

The J gene is TRBJ1-1, the V gene TRBV5-1; 8 bases map to TRBD1. Sequences were obtained from peripheral blood. The clonotype comes from a woman aged 30 to 39 with COVID-19, enrolled during active disease. The CDR3 DNA reads as TGCGCCAGCAGCAGGGGACAGGACTACCCTGAAGCTTTCTTT. This codes for CASSRGQDYPEAFF.